This T cell receptor (beta chain) was sequenced during a study of tissue T cells after allogeneic stem cell transplantation. Time point denoted: mouse harvest day 7 after allogeneic transplant. The graft held 10^6 splenic CD5+ T cells and 10^7 T-cell-depleted bone marrow cells. B6 (H2b) cells into BALB/c (H2d) mice; tissues taken at day 7 or 14. CDR3 size: 14 residues. The germline V gene encodes CDR1 KGHTA and CDR2 FQNQQP. Sequencing of TCRbeta CDR3 at survey depth gave sequences and template counts. The data were produced by immunoSEQ multiplex PCR, yet TCRdb's version contains in-frame clones alone and is incomplete. The table has about 1,300 clones, 58% seen once. On this clone: Gene names denote mouse genes. From the germline J gene comes the end of the CDR3, since the read stops 1 residue before it.

This sequence originates from a female BALB/c mouse given C57BL/6 T cells with graft-versus-host disease after an allogeneic hematopoietic cell transplant. The rearrangement uses TRBV23 and TRBJ2-5; the DNA was not used to check the table's D call, TRBD1. The sample taken for sequencing was liver tissue. The CDR3 loop reads CSSSQSPRDDTQYF. The CDR3 bases that were read are TGCTCCAGCAGTCAATCCCCCAGGGATGACACCCAGTAC.